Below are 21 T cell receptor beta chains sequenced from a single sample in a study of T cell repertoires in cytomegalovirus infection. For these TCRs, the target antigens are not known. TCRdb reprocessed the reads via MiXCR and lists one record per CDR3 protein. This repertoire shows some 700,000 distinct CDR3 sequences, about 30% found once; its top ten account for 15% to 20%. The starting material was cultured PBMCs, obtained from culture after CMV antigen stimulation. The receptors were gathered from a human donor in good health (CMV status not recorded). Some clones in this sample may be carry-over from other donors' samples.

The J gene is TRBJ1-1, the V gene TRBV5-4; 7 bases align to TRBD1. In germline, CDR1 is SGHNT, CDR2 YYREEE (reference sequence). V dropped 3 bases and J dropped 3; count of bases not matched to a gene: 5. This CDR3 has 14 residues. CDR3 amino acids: CASSSGGEDTEAFF. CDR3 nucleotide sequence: TGTGCCAGCAGCTCAGGGGGAGAGGACACTGAAGCTTTCTTT.

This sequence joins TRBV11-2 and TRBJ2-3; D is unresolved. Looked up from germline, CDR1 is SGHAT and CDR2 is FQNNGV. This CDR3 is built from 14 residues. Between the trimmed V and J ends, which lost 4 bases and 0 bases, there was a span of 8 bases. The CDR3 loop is CASSYLPSTDTQYF. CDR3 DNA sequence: TGTGCCAGCAGCTATCTCCCTAGCACAGATACGCAGTATTTT.

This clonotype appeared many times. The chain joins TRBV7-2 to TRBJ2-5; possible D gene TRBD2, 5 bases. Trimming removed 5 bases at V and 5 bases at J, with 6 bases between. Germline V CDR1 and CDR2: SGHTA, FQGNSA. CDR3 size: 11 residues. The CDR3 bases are TGTGCCAGCAGCAGAGGGGAGACCCAGTACTTC. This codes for CASSRGETQYF.

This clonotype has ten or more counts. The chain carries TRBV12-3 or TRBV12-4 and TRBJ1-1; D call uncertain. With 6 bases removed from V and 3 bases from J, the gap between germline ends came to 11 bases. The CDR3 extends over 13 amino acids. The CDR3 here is CASSPRGDTEAFF. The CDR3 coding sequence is TGTGCCAGCAGCCCCCGAGGAGACACTGAAGCTTTCTTT.

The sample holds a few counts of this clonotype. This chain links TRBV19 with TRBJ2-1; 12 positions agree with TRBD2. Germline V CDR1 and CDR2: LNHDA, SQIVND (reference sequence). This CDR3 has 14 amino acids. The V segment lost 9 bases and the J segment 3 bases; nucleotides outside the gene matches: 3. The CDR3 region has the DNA TGTGCCAGCCAACTAGCGGGGGGCTACAATGAGCAGTTCTTC. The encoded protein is CASQLAGGYNEQFF.

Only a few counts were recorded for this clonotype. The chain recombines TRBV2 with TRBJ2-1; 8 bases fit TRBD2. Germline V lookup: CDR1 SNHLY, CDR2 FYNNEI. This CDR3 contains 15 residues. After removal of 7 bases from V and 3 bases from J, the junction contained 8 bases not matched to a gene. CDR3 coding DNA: TGTGCCAGCACCTCTAGCGGGCTCTACTACAATGAGCAGTTCTTC. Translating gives CASTSSGLYYNEQFF.

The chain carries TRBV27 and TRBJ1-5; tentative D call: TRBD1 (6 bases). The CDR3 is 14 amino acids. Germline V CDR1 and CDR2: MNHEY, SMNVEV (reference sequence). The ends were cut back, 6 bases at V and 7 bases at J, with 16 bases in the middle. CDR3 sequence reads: CASSALTGFQPQHF. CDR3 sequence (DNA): TGTGCCAGCAGCGCCTTAACAGGGTTCCAGCCCCAGCATTTT.

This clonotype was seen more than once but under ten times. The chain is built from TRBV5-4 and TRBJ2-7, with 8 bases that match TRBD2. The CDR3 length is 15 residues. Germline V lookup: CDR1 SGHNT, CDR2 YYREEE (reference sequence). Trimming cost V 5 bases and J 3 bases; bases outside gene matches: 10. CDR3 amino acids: CASRRDNGGDYEQYF. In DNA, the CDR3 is TGTGCCAGCAGACGGGACAACGGGGGGGACTACGAGCAGTACTTC.

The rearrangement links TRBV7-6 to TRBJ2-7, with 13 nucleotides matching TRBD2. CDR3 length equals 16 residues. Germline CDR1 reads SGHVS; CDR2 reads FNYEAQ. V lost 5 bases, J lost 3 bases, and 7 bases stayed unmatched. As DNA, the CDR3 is TGTGCCAGCAGCGAACGGACTAGCGGGAGTGGCTACGAGCAGTACTTC. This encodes CASSERTSGSGYEQYF.

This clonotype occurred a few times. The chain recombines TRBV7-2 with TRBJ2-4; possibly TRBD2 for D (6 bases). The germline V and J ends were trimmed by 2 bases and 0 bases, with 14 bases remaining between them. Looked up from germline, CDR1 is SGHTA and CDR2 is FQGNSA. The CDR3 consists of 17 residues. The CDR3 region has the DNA TGTGCCAGCAGCTTACCCCGGGTAGCGGTAGCCAAAAACATTCAGTACTTC. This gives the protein CASSLPRVAVAKNIQYF.

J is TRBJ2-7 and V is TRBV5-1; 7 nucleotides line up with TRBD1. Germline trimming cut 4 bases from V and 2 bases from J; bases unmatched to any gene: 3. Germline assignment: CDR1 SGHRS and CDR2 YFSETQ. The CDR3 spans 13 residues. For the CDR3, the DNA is TGCGCCAGCAGCGCGACAGGGACCTACGAGCAGTACTTC. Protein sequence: CASSATGTYEQYF.

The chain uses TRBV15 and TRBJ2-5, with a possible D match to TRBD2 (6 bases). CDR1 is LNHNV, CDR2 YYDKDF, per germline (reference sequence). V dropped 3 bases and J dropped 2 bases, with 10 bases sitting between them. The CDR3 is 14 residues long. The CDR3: CATSSRRVQETQYF. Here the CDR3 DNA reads TGTGCCACCAGCAGTCGGAGGGTGCAAGAGACCCAGTACTTC.

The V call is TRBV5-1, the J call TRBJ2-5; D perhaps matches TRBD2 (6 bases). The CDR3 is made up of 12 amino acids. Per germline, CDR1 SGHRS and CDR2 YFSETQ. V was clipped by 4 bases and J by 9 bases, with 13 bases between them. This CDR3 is CASSPTGVAQYF. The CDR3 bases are TGCGCCAGCAGCCCAACGGGGGTCGCCCAGTACTTC.

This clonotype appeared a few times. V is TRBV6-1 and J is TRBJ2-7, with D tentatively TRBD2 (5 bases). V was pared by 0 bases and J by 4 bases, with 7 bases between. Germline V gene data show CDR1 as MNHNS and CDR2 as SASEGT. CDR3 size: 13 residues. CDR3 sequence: CASSEARDYEQYF. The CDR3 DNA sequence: TGTGCCAGCAGTGAAGCTCGGGATTACGAGCAGTACTTC.

This CDR3 reads CASSPSSGRLSYNEQFF. DNA of the CDR3: TGTGCCAGCAGCCCGTCCAGCGGGAGGCTCTCCTACAATGAGCAGTTCTTC. The V and J genes are TRBV5-4 and TRBJ2-1; 9 nucleotides line up with TRBD2. Trimming removed 4 bases from V and 0 bases from J; junction bases left unmatched: 8. CDR3 length equals 17 residues. The germline V gene encodes CDR1 SGHNT and CDR2 YYREEE (reference sequence).

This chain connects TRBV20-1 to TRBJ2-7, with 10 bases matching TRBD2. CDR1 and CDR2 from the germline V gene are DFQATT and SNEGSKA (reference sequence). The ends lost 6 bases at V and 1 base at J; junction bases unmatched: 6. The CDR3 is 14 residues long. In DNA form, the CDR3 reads TGCAGTGCGCCAGCGGGGGGGCGGTCCTACGAGCAGTACTTC. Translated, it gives CSAPAGGRSYEQYF.

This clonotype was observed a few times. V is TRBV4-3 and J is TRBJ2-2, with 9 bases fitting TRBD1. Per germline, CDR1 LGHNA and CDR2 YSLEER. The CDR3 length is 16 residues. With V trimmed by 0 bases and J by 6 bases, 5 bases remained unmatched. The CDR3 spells CASSQEWDRVAGELFF. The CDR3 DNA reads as TGCGCCAGCAGCCAAGAGTGGGACAGGGTGGCCGGGGAGCTGTTTTTT.

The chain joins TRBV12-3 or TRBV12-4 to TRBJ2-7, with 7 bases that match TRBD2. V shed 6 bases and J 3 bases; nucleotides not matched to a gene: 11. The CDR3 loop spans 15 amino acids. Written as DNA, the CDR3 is TGTGCCAGCAGCATGACACGGACTAGGGACTACGAGCAGTACTTC. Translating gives CASSMTRTRDYEQYF.

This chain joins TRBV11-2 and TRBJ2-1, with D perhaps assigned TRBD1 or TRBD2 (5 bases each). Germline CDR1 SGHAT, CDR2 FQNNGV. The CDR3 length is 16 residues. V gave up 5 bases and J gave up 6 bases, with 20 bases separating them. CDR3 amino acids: CASSPWGREVGNEQFF. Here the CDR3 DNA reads TGTGCCAGCAGCCCCTGGGGGAGAGAGGTGGGCAATGAGCAGTTCTTC.

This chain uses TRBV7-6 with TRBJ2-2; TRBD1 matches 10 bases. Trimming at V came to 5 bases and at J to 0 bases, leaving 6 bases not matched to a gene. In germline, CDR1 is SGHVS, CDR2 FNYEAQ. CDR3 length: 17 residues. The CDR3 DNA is TGTGCCAGCAGCCTTCCGGGACAGGGGTCGAACACCGGGGAGCTGTTTTTT. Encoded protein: CASSLPGQGSNTGELFF.

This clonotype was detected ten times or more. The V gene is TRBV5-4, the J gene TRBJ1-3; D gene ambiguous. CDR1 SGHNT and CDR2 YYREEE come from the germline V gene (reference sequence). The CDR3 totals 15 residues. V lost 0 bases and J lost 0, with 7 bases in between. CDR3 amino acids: CASSLGQISGNTIYF. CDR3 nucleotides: TGTGCCAGCAGCTTGGGCCAGATCTCTGGAAACACCATATATTTT.